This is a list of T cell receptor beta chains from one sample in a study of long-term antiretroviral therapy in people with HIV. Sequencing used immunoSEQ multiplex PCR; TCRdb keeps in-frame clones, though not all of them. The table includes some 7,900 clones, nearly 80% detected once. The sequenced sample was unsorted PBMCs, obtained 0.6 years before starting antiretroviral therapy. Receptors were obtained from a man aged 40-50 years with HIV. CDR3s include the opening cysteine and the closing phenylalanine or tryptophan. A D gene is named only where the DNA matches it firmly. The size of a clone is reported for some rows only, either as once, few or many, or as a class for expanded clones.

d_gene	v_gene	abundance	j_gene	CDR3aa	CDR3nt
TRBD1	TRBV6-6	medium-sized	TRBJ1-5	CASSDREDQPQHF	TGTGCCAGCAGCGACAGGGAGGATCAGCCCCAGCATTTT
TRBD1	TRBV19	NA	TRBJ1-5	CASRHSRTGDLFSNQPQHF	TGTGCCAGTAGACACTCCCGGACAGGGGACTTATTTAGCAATCAGCCCCAGCATTTT
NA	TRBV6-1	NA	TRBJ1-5	CASSAPREGGEGNQPQHF	TGTGCCAGCAGTGCTCCCCGGGAGGGGGGCGAGGGCAATCAGCCCCAGCATTTT
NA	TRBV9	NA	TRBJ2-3	CASSVGLLLTDTQYF	TGTGCCAGCAGCGTAGGACTACTCCTCACAGATACGCAGTATTTT
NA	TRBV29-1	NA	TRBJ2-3	CSGSSDTDTQYF	TGCAGCGGTTCGAGCGACACAGATACGCAGTATTTT
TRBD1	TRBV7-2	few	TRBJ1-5	CASSLGDRGVQPQHF	TGTGCCAGCAGCTTAGGAGACAGGGGAGTTCAGCCCCAGCATTTT
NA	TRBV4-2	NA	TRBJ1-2	CASSQGNYGYTF	TGTGCCAGCAGCCAAGGGAACTATGGCTACACCTTC
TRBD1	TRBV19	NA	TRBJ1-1	CASLDRHNTEAFF	TGTGCCAGCTTGGACAGGCACAACACTGAAGCTTTCTTT
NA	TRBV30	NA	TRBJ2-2	CAWRSTNTGELFF	TGTGCCTGGAGATCCACCAACACCGGGGAGCTGTTTTTT
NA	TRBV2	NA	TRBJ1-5	CASSEGLPNQPQHF	TGTGCCAGCAGTGAAGGGCTTCCTAATCAGCCCCAGCATTTT
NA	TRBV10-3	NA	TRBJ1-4	CATAVRPLGEKLFF	TGTGCCACCGCCGTTAGACCCTTAGGGGAAAAACTGTTTTTT